Following are 2 T cell receptor beta chains from one sample sequenced in a study of PD-1 blockade in classical Hodgkin lymphoma. All patients experienced relapse after autologous stem cell transplantation, and brentuximab vedotin exposure was variable. Measured with immunoSEQ multiplex PCR; TCRdb has only the in-frame clones, and not every one. This table has some 84,000 clones, around nine tenths appearing once. The sequencing used peripheral blood mononuclear cells (PBMCs), collected before the second cycle of nivolumab. These receptors were taken from a human donor with classical Hodgkin lymphoma.

This clone was detected only once. V gene TRBV25-1 combines with J gene TRBJ2-6, with D hard to call. The CDR3 covers 17 residues. Germline V gives CDR1 MGHDK, CDR2 SYGVNS. V was clipped by 1 base and J by 0 bases, with 10 bases between them. The CDR3 DNA reads TGTGCCAGCAGTGAATCACGATTGGTCTCTGGGGCCAACGTCCTGACTTTC. Protein: CASSESRLVSGANVLTF.

V is TRBV6-1 and J is TRBJ1-5; D gene uncertain. Trimming took off 2 bases at V and 10 bases at J, with 18 bases between the two ends. CDR3 size: 15 residues. From germline, CDR1 is MNHNS and CDR2 SASEGT. The DNA of the CDR3 is TGTGCCAGCAGTGAAAGGACCGAAGGTCGGGGACCCCAGCATTTT. It is translated as CASSERTEGRGPQHF.